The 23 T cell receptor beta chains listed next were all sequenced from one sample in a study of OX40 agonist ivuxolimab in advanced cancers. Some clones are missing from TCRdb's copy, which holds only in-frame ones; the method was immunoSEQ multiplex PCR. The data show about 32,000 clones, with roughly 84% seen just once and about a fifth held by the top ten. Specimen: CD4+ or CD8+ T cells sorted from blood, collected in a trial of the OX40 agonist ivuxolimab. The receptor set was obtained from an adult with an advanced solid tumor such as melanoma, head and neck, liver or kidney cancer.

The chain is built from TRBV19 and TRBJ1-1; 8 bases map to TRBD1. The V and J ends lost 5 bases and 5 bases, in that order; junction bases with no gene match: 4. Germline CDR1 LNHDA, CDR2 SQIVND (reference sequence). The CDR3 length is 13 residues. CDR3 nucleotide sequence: TGTGCCAGTAGTCCCCAGGGGGCGACTGAAGCTTTCTTT. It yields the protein CASSPQGATEAFF.

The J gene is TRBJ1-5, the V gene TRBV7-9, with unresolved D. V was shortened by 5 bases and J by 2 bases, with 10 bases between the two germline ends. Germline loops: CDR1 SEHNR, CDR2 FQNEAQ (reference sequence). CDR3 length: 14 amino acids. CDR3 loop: CASSLSLGNQPQHF. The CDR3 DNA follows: TGTGCCAGCAGCCTATCCCTCGGCAATCAGCCCCAGCATTTT.

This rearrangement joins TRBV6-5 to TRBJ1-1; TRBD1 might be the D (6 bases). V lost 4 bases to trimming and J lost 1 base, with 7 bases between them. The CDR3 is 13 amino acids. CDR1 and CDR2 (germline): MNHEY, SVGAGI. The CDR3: CASSWTENTEAFF. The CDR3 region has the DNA TGTGCCAGCAGTTGGACAGAGAACACTGAAGCTTTCTTT.

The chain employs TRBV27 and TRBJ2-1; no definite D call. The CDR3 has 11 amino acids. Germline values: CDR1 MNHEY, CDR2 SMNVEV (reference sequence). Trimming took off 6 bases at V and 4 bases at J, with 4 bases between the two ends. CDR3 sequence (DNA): TGTGCCAGCAGCCGTTACAATGAGCAGTTCTTC. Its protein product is CASSRYNEQFF.

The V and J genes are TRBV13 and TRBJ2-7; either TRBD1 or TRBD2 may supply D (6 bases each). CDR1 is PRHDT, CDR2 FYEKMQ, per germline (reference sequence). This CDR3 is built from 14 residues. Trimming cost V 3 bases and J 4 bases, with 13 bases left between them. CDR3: CASSFAGQLYEQYF. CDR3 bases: TGTGCCAGCAGCTTTGCGGGACAACTATACGAGCAGTACTTC.

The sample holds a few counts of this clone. The CDR3 sequence is CAISELGSGYGYTF. The CDR3 nucleotides are TGTGCCATCAGTGAACTGGGGAGCGGCTATGGCTACACCTTC. The rearrangement joins TRBV10-3 to TRBJ1-2; D unclear. CDR3 length: 14 residues. Germline CDR1 is ENHRY and CDR2 is SYGVKD. Trimming removed 3 bases from V and 4 bases from J, with 12 bases in between.

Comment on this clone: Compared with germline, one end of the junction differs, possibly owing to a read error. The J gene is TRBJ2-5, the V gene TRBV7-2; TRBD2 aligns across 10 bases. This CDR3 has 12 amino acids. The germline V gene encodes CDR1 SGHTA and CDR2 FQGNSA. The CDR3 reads CASSLAGALGYF. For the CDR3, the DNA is TGTGCCAGCAGCCTAGCGGGGGCCCTAGGGTACTTC.

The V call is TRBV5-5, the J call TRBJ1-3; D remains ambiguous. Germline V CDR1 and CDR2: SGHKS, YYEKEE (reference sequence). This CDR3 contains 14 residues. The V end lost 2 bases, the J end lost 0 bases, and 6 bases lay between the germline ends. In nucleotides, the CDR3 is TGTGCCAGCAGCTTAGTAGACTCTGGAAACACCATATATTTT. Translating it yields CASSLVDSGNTIYF.

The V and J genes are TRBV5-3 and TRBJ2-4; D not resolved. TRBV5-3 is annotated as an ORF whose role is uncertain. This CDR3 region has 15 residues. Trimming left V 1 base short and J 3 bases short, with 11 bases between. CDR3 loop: CARSLSGVSKNIQYF. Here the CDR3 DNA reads TGTGCCAGAAGCTTGAGTGGGGTAAGCAAAAACATTCAGTACTTC.

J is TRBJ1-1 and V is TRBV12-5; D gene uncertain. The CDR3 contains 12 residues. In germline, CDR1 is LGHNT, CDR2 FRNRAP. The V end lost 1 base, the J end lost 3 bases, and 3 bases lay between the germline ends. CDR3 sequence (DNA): TGTGCTAGTGGTTTGGGAGACACTGAAGCTTTCTTT. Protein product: CASGLGDTEAFF.

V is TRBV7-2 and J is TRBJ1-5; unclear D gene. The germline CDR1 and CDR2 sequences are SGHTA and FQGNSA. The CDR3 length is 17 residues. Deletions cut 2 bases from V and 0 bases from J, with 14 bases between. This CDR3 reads CASSLSGFPYSNQPQHF. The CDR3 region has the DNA TGTGCCAGCAGCTTAAGTGGCTTTCCCTATAGCAATCAGCCCCAGCATTTT.

DNA of the CDR3: TGTGCCAGCCGGGACGGCAATTCCTACAATGAGCAGTTCTTC. Translation gives CASRDGNSYNEQFF. This chain joins TRBV19 and TRBJ2-1; the D call may be TRBD1 or TRBD2 (5 bases each). V was pared by 9 bases and J by 1 base, with 13 bases between. CDR1 and CDR2 from the germline V gene are LNHDA and SQIVND (reference sequence). The CDR3 contains 14 residues.

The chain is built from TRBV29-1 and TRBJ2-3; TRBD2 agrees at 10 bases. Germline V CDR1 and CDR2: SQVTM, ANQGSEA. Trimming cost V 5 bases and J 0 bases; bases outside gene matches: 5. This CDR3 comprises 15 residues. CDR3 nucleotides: TGCAGCGTTACCGGGACTAGCGCTAGCACAGATACGCAGTATTTT. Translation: CSVTGTSASTDTQYF.

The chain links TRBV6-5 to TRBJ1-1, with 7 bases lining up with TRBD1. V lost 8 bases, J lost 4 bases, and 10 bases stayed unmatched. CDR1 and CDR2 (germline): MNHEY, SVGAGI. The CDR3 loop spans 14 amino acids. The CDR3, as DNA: TGTGCCAGCCTTCTAAACAGGGGCACCACTGAAGCTTTCTTT. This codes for CASLLNRGTTEAFF.

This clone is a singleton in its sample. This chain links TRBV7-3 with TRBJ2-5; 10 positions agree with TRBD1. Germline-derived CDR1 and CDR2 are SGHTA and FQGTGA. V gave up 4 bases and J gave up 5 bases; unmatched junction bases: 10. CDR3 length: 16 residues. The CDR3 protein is CASSSTGTGDRETQYF. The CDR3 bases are TGTGCCAGCAGCTCTACCGGGACAGGGGATCGTGAGACCCAGTACTTC.

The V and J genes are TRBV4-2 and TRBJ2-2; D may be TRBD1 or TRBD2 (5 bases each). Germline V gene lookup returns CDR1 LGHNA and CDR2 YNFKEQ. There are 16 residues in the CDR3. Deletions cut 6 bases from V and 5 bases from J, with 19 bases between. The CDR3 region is CASSDPSGRVTGELFF. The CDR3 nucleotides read TGTGCCAGCAGTGACCCGTCGGGGCGGGTGACCGGGGAGCTGTTTTTT.

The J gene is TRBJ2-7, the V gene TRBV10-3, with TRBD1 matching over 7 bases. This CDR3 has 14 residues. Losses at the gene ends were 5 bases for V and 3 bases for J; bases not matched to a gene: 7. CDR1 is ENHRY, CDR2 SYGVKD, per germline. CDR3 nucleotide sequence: TGTGCCATCAGTCTCGCAACAGGGGACTACGAGCAGTACTTC. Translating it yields CAISLATGDYEQYF.

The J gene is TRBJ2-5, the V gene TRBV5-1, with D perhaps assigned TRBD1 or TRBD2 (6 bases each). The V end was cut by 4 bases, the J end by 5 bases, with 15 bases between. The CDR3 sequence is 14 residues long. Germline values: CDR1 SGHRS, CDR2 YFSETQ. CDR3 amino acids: CASSPRGVGETQYF. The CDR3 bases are TGCGCCAGCAGCCCGAGGGGGGTTGGGGAGACCCAGTACTTC. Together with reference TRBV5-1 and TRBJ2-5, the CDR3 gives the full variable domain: KAGVTQTPRYLIKTRGQQVTLSCSPISGHRSVSWYQQTPGQGLQFLFEYFSETQRNKGNFPGRFSGRQFSNSRSEMNVSTLELGDSALYLCASSPRGVGETQYFGPGTRLLVL.

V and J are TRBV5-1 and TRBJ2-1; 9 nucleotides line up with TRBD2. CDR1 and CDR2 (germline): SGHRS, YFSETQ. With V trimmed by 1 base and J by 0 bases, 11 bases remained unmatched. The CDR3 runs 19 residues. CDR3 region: CASSLFSSGGPSSYNEQFF. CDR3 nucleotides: TGCGCCAGCAGCTTGTTTTCCAGCGGGGGGCCTTCCTCCTACAATGAGCAGTTCTTC.

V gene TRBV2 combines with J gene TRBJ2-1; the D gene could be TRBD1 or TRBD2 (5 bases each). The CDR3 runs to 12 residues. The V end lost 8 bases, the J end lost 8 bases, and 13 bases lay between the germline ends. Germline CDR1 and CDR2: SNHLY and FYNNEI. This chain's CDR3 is CASPGAADEQFF. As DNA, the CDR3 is TGTGCCAGCCCTGGGGCAGCGGATGAGCAGTTCTTC.

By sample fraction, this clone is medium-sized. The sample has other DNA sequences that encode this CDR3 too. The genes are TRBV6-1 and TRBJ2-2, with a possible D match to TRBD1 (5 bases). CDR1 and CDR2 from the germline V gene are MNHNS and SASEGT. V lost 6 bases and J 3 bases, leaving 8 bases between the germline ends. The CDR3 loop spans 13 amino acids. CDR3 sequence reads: CASRGRDTGELFF. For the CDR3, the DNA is TGTGCCAGCAGGGGGCGAGACACCGGGGAGCTGTTTTTT.

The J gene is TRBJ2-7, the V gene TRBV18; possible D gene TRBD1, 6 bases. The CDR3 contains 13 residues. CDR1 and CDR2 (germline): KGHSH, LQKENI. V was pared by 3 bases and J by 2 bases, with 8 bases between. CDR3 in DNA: TGTGCCAGCTCACCGGACAGCCCCTACGAGCAGTACTTC. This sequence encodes CASSPDSPYEQYF.

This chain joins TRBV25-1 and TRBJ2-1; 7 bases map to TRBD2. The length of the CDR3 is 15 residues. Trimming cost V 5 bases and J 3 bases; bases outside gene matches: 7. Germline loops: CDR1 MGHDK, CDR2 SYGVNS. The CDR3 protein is CASSTGTIYYNEQFF. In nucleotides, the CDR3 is TGTGCCAGCAGTACCGGGACTATCTACTACAATGAGCAGTTCTTC. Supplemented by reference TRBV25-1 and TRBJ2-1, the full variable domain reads EADIYQTPRYLVIGTGKKITLECSQTMGHDKMYWYQQDPGMELHLIHYSYGVNSTEKGDLSSESTVSRIRTEHFPLTLESARPSHTSQYLCASSTGTIYYNEQFFGPGTRLTVL.